A single sample is the source of the 31 T cell receptor beta chains below, sequenced in a study of T cell responses to AZD1222 COVID-19 vaccine. Assay: immunoSEQ multiplex PCR; the TCRdb copy retains only in-frame clones and omits some. The sample records about 160,000 clones, less than 95% being singletons. Sequencing used peripheral blood, obtained on day 0 of AZD1222 vaccination. The receptors stem from an adult in good health.

This rearrangement joins TRBV24-1 to TRBJ1-2; D unclear. Per germline, CDR1 KGHDR and CDR2 SFDVKD. V was trimmed by 5 bases and J by 4 bases, leaving 7 bases between them. CDR3 length equals 12 residues. This CDR3 is CATSGKGYGYTF. CDR3 sequence (DNA): TGTGCCACCAGTGGAAAAGGCTATGGCTACACCTTC.

The CDR3 nucleotides read TGTGCCAGCAGCTTCCGGGACGGACGAAACACCATATATTTT. It encodes CASSFRDGRNTIYF. This rearrangement joins TRBV5-5 to TRBJ1-3; weak D call: TRBD1 (5 bases). This CDR3 is 14 amino acids long. V was shortened by 2 bases and J by 5 bases, with 11 bases between the two germline ends. The germline V gene has CDR1 SGHKS and CDR2 YYEKEE (reference sequence). Combining the CDR3 with reference TRBV5-5 and TRBJ1-3 gives the whole variable domain DAGVTQSPTHLIKTRGQQVTLRCSPISGHKSVSWYQQVLGQGPQFIFQYYEKEERGRGNFPDRFSARQFPNYSSELNVNALLLGDSALYLCASSFRDGRNTIYFGEGSWLTVV.

The chain joins TRBV27 to TRBJ1-5; 7 bases are shared with TRBD1. V shed 5 bases and J 6 bases; nucleotides not matched to a gene: 10. Germline loops: CDR1 MNHEY, CDR2 SMNVEV (reference sequence). The CDR3 covers 15 residues. CDR3 sequence (DNA): TGTGCCAGCAGTAGTAATGACCAGGGGGGTCAGCCCCAGCATTTT. Encoded protein: CASSSNDQGGQPQHF.

The chain carries TRBV18 and TRBJ1-4; D is perhaps TRBD1 (6 bases). The CDR3 consists of 14 residues. Germline V lookup: CDR1 KGHSH, CDR2 LQKENI. With 6 bases removed from V and 10 bases from J, the gap between germline ends came to 18 bases. The CDR3 sequence: CASSPSPTGSKLFF. DNA for the CDR3: TGTGCCAGCTCCCCCTCGCCGACAGGATCAAAACTGTTTTTT.

Comment on this clone: Other DNA sequences in the same sample also yield this CDR3. This chain joins TRBV11-3 and TRBJ1-2; 7 nucleotides match TRBD1. The CDR3 runs to 14 residues. The junction had 4 bases not matched to a gene; V was cut back by 1 base and J by 5 bases. CDR1 and CDR2 from the germline V gene are SGHNT and YENEEA. This CDR3 is CASSLGGQHYGYTF. CDR3 DNA: TGTGCCAGCAGCTTAGGGGGACAGCATTATGGCTACACCTTC.

The chain joins TRBV4-2 to TRBJ2-7; 7 bases match TRBD2. Per the germline V gene, CDR1 is LGHNA and CDR2 is YNFKEQ. The ends lost 1 base at V and 4 bases at J; junction bases unmatched: 10. The CDR3 sequence is 16 residues long. CDR3 bases: TGTGCCAGCAGCCAAGCTCGCGGGCGGGAGAATTACGAGCAGTACTTC. Amino acids: CASSQARGRENYEQYF.

The rearrangement uses TRBV6-2 or TRBV6-3 and TRBJ2-1; D might be TRBD2 (5 bases). V gave up 6 bases and J gave up 9 bases, with 18 bases separating them. This CDR3 spans 14 amino acids. CDR1 and CDR2 (germline): MNHEY, SVGEGT. The CDR3, as DNA: TGTGCCAGCAGCGAATGGCCAGGACGGGGTGAGCAGTTCTTC. It encodes CASSEWPGRGEQFF.

The V call is TRBV30, the J call TRBJ1-6; possibly TRBD1 for D (5 bases). V was trimmed by 2 bases and J by 5 bases, leaving 28 bases between them. This CDR3 region has 20 residues. Looked up from germline, CDR1 is GTSNPN and CDR2 is SVGIG (reference sequence). This CDR3 is CAWSPLRGLNKEGNNSPLHF. CDR3 nucleotides: TGTGCCTGGAGTCCCCTAAGGGGACTGAACAAGGAGGGGAATAATTCACCCCTCCACTTT.

The chain combines TRBV20-1 with TRBJ2-7, with no clear D. Germline assignment: CDR1 DFQATT and CDR2 SNEGSKA (reference sequence). This CDR3 is 15 amino acids long. Deletions cut 3 bases from V and 4 bases from J, with 19 bases between. DNA of the CDR3: TGCAGTGCTAGTGGCGCGTCGAACTTTTTGTACGAGCAGTACTTC. This codes for CSASGASNFLYEQYF.

The rearrangement uses TRBV2 and TRBJ1-5; D not certain. The V and J ends lost 6 bases and 0 bases respectively, with 12 bases between them. The CDR3 is 15 amino acids. Germline V gene sequence: CDR1 SNHLY, CDR2 FYNNEI. As DNA, the CDR3 is TGTGCCAGCAGCCCTTTAGGTTTTAGCAATCAGCCCCAGCATTTT. Translated: CASSPLGFSNQPQHF.

This clone was recorded only once. This chain links TRBV4-3 with TRBJ2-3; D may be TRBD2 (6 bases). In germline, CDR1 is LGHNA, CDR2 YSLEER. CDR3 length equals 17 residues. Deletions cut 0 bases from V and 0 bases from J, with 13 bases between. The CDR3 DNA follows: TGCGCCAGCAGCCAAGACTATAGCGGAGCGAGCACAGATACGCAGTATTTT. Amino acid sequence: CASSQDYSGASTDTQYF.

This chain connects TRBV2 to TRBJ1-5; the match to TRBD1 covers 7 bases. V was pared by 6 bases and J by 3 bases, with 5 bases of the junction left unmatched. The CDR3 contains 14 residues. Germline-derived CDR1 and CDR2 are SNHLY and FYNNEI. CDR3 sequence reads: CASSPTGPNQPQHF. CDR3 coding DNA: TGTGCCAGCAGCCCGACAGGGCCCAATCAGCCCCAGCATTTT.

The genes are TRBV19 and TRBJ1-3; TRBD1 matches at 11 bases. V shed 3 bases, J shed 4 bases, and the junction held 8 bases outside the gene matches. Germline V lookup: CDR1 LNHDA, CDR2 SQIVND (reference sequence). CDR3 length equals 17 residues. The CDR3 nucleotides are TGTGCCAGTAGTATGCCTTCGGACAGGGGGCGAGGAAACACCATATATTTT. Encoded protein: CASSMPSDRGRGNTIYF.

The chain uses TRBV5-1 and TRBJ2-7; D is unclear. The CDR3 is made up of 11 amino acids. Trimming removed 1 base from V and 5 bases from J, with 4 bases in between. The germline V gene has CDR1 SGHRS and CDR2 YFSETQ. CDR3 DNA: TGCGCCAGCAGCTTGTGGAACGAGCAGTACTTC. It encodes CASSLWNEQYF.

The rearrangement uses TRBV18 and TRBJ1-5; 7 bases map to TRBD1. V shed 3 bases, J shed 6 bases, and the junction held 11 bases outside the gene matches. CDR3 size: 16 residues. From germline, CDR1 is KGHSH and CDR2 LQKENI. The CDR3 region has the DNA TGTGCCAGCTCACCGGGACAGCCTGGGGCAGTTCAGCCCCAGCATTTT. This encodes CASSPGQPGAVQPQHF.

The CDR3, as DNA: TGTGCCAGCAGCTTAGGGTTGTGGGCCGGGGAGCTGTTTTTT. Amino acids: CASSLGLWAGELFF. The chain couples TRBV7-2 to TRBJ2-2; D is undetermined. Trimming pared 1 base from V and 6 bases from J, leaving 9 bases between. This CDR3 has 14 residues. Germline V gives CDR1 SGHTA, CDR2 FQGNSA.

The chain combines TRBV20-1 with TRBJ2-7, with a tentative D call TRBD2 (6 bases). The germline V gene encodes CDR1 DFQATT and CDR2 SNEGSKA (reference sequence). V lost 3 bases, J lost 1 base, and 10 bases lay in between. The length of the CDR3 is 13 residues. CDR3 DNA: TGCAGTGCTAGTGGGACTTCTTCCTACGAGCAGTACTTC. This translates into CSASGTSSYEQYF.

This clone is a singleton in its sample. This chain joins TRBV6-1 and TRBJ1-4; D is ambiguous. V was cut by 2 bases and J by 12 bases, with 10 bases left in between. The length of the CDR3 is 12 residues. Looked up from germline, CDR1 is MNHNS and CDR2 is SASEGT. The DNA of the CDR3 is TGTGCCAGCAGTGAATCGGTGCGGGAACTGTTTTTT. Amino acids: CASSESVRELFF.

This rearrangement joins TRBV7-3 to TRBJ2-7; 8 bases agree with TRBD2. Germline CDR1 reads SGHTA; CDR2 reads FQGTGA. The CDR3 spans 16 residues. J lost 3 bases, V lost 2 bases, and 9 bases had no gene match. CDR3 residues: CASSLEGTRMGYEQYF. CDR3 bases: TGTGCCAGCAGCTTAGAGGGGACTAGGATGGGCTACGAGCAGTACTTC.

This chain joins TRBV28 and TRBJ1-1; maybe TRBD1 (6 bases). V gave up 5 bases and J gave up 8 bases, with 18 bases separating them. This CDR3 spans 14 amino acids. Germline-derived CDR1 and CDR2 are MDHEN and SYDVKM. The CDR3 sequence is CASSRPTGNEEAFF. For the CDR3, the DNA is TGTGCCAGCAGTCGGCCTACAGGGAACGAAGAAGCTTTCTTT.

The rearrangement links TRBV11-2 to TRBJ2-7; 11 bases match TRBD1. CDR3 length: 16 amino acids. Looked up from germline, CDR1 is SGHAT and CDR2 is FQNNGV. V lost 4 bases and J lost 0; bases outside the gene matches: 5. DNA for the CDR3: TGTGCCAGCAGCTCCCGCGGACAGGGGGCCTCCTACGAGCAGTACTTC. Translating gives CASSSRGQGASYEQYF.

The rearrangement links TRBV10-2 to TRBJ2-7; no definite D call. Per germline, CDR1 WSHSY and CDR2 SAAADI. Trimming pared 6 bases from V and 1 base from J, leaving 4 bases between. The CDR3 sequence is 11 residues long. The CDR3 DNA reads as TGCGCCAGCAGCCCTTCCTACGAGCAGTACTTC. Translated, it gives CASSPSYEQYF.

V usage is TRBV5-1 and J usage is TRBJ1-5; unclear D gene. Trimming removed 2 bases at V and 4 bases at J, with 10 bases between. CDR1 SGHRS and CDR2 YFSETQ come from the germline V gene. There are 14 residues in the CDR3. This CDR3 is CASSFDGLNQPQHF. The CDR3 nucleotides read TGCGCCAGCAGCTTCGACGGACTGAATCAGCCCCAGCATTTT.

V is TRBV18 and J is TRBJ2-2; D remains unclear. The length of the CDR3 is 15 residues. Trimming cost V 3 bases and J 2 bases, with 10 bases left between them. The V gene's germline CDR1 is KGHSH and CDR2 LQKENI. The CDR3 sequence: CASSPTRYNTGELFF. The CDR3 nucleotides read TGTGCCAGCTCACCTACCCGATATAACACCGGGGAGCTGTTTTTT.

The chain carries TRBV21-1 and TRBJ2-2; the table's D call, TRBD2, has no DNA check behind it. TRBV21-1 is reported as a pseudogene. CDR3 length: 14 amino acids. The CDR3 region has the DNA TGTGCCAGCAGCAAAGGCGGGAGAACCGGGGAGCTGTTTTTT. Its translation is CASSKGGRTGELFF.

J is TRBJ1-1 and V is TRBV28; 8 nucleotides line up with TRBD1. Germline trimming cut 6 bases from V and 0 bases from J; bases unmatched to any gene: 3. The CDR3 extends over 14 amino acids. From germline, CDR1 is MDHEN and CDR2 SYDVKM. The CDR3 DNA sequence: TGTGCCAGCAGGGCGGACAGGGTGAACACTGAAGCTTTCTTT. Translated, it gives CASRADRVNTEAFF.

The chain recombines TRBV11-2 with TRBJ1-6; D is ambiguous. Deletions cut 4 bases from V and 7 bases from J, with 2 bases between. The CDR3 has 11 residues. Germline CDR1 and CDR2: SGHAT and FQNNGV. CDR3 amino acids: CASSSNSPLHF. The CDR3 coding sequence is TGTGCCAGCAGCTCCAATTCACCCCTCCACTTT. Complete variable domain (other parts from reference TRBV11-2 and TRBJ1-6): EAGVAQSPRYKIIEKRQSVAFWCNPISGHATLYWYQQILGQGPKLLIQFQNNGVVDDSQLPKDRFSAERLKGVDSTLKIQPAKLEDSAVYLCASSSNSPLHFGNGTRLTVT.

The genes are TRBV7-3 and TRBJ1-1; a weak D match, TRBD1 (6 bases). This CDR3 is built from 15 residues. Trimming took 2 bases from V and 4 from J, leaving 14 bases between them. Germline loops: CDR1 SGHTA, CDR2 FQGTGA. CDR3 amino acids: CASSLQQGRTTEAFF. The CDR3 DNA reads as TGTGCCAGCAGCTTACAACAGGGTCGGACCACTGAAGCTTTCTTT.

This sequence joins TRBV11-3 and TRBJ1-1; D not resolved. CDR1 and CDR2 from the germline V gene are SGHNT and YENEEA. This CDR3 region has 13 residues. Trimming left V 0 bases short and J 3 bases short, with 5 bases between. CDR3 in DNA: TGTGCCAGCAGCTTAGACCGCCACACTGAAGCTTTCTTT. Translated, it gives CASSLDRHTEAFF.

This clone was detected once. The chain joins TRBV28 to TRBJ1-2; no reliable D call. The V end lost 5 bases, the J end lost 7 bases, and 8 bases lay between the germline ends. CDR1 is MDHEN and CDR2 is SYDVKM in the germline V gene. The CDR3 spans 11 residues. For the CDR3, the DNA is TGTGCCAGCAGTCTCAAGGGTGGCTACACCTTC. The encoded protein is CASSLKGGYTF.

This chain connects TRBV28 to TRBJ1-1, with a tentative D call TRBD1 (6 bases). The ends were cut back, 10 bases at V and 4 bases at J, with 13 bases in the middle. CDR3 size: 12 residues. In germline, CDR1 is MDHEN, CDR2 SYDVKM. The CDR3 here is CAITQGVTEAFF. The CDR3 coding sequence is TGTGCCATAACACAGGGCGTCACTGAAGCTTTCTTT.